Listed here are 24 T cell receptor beta chains from one sample, sequenced in a study of T cells in Graves' hyperthyroidism and ophthalmopathy. The source material, RNA transcripts, was used to amplify TCR beta CDR3 regions. TCR CDR3 underwent first-round RT-PCR with the HTBI primer set. TCRdb redid the calling of the multiplex PCR reads with MiXCR, one entry per CDR3 protein. The repertoire consists of under 400,000 distinct CDR3 sequences, with 15% to 18% occurring once and the leading ten covering 28%. The material sequenced was blood. Receptor source: a woman aged 18-29 years with Graves' hyperthyroidism that later progressed to Graves' ophthalmopathy.

This clonotype was found a few times. The gene calls are TRBV30 and TRBJ2-5, with 10 bases fitting TRBD1. Per the germline V gene, CDR1 is GTSNPN and CDR2 is SVGIG (reference sequence). The CDR3 extends over 14 amino acids. V gave up 2 bases and J gave up 5 bases; unmatched junction bases: 5. The CDR3 is CAWSPGQGWETQYF. Written as DNA, the CDR3 is TGTGCCTGGAGTCCGGGACAGGGGTGGGAGACCCAGTACTTC.

In the case of this clonotype: With a much larger clone just one base away, this may be a read error. J is TRBJ2-6 and V is TRBV27; D is unclear. Trimming shortened V by 7 bases and J by 0 bases, and 13 bases separated the two germline ends. Germline-derived CDR1 and CDR2 are MNHEY and SMNVEV (reference sequence). The CDR3 has 16 residues. The CDR3 is CASILDGLSGANVLTF. The CDR3 nucleotides read TGTGCCAGCATCCTCGACGGGCTCTCTGGGGCCAACGTCCTGACTTTC. The full variable domain, with the rest looked up from reference TRBV27 and TRBJ2-6, is EAQVTQNPRYLITVTGKKLTVTCSQNMNHEYMSWYRQDPGLGLRQIYYSMNVEVTDKGDVPEGYKVSRKEKRNFPLILESPSPNQTSLYFCASILDGLSGANVLTFGAGSRLTVL.

This clonotype was observed at least ten times. The chain recombines TRBV11-1 with TRBJ1-1; no clear D gene. Trimming removed 2 bases at V and 1 base at J, with 11 bases between. Germline CDR1 is SGHAT and CDR2 is FQDESV (reference sequence). There are 15 residues in the CDR3. The CDR3 coding sequence is TGTGCCAGCAGCTTAAGGCGGCAATCGAACACTGAAGCTTTCTTT. Protein: CASSLRRQSNTEAFF.

This clonotype was observed a few times. J is TRBJ2-7 and V is TRBV27; 10 bases match TRBD2. Per germline, CDR1 MNHEY and CDR2 SMNVEV (reference sequence). V was clipped by 6 bases and J by 3 bases; unmatched bases: 5. This CDR3 has 14 amino acids. CDR3 loop: CASSWSGRVYEQYF. For the CDR3, the DNA is TGTGCCAGCAGCTGGAGCGGGAGGGTCTACGAGCAGTACTTC.

This clonotype was detected many times. The chain uses TRBV29-1 and TRBJ1-1, with TRBD1 as a possible D gene (5 bases). The germline gives CDR1 SQVTM, CDR2 ANQGSEA. CDR3 length: 12 residues. Trimming took 7 bases from V and 0 from J, leaving 9 bases between them. In nucleotides, the CDR3 is TGCAGCGGGCAGGGACTGAACACTGAAGCTTTCTTT. Protein: CSGQGLNTEAFF.

This clonotype was seen repeatedly, ten times or more. The CDR3, as DNA: TGCAGTGCTACTCCGAGGGGCGCCTACGAGCAGTACTTC. This sequence encodes CSATPRGAYEQYF. V gene TRBV20-1 combines with J gene TRBJ2-7; either TRBD1 or TRBD2 may fit D (5 bases each). V was shortened by 4 bases and J by 2 bases, with 12 bases between the two germline ends. The CDR3 totals 13 residues. CDR1 is DFQATT and CDR2 is SNEGSKA in the germline V gene (reference sequence).

The chain couples TRBV14 to TRBJ2-1; D uncertain. The CDR3 extends over 13 amino acids. The ends were cut back, 1 base at V and 4 bases at J, with 5 bases in the middle. Germline loops: CDR1 SGHDN, CDR2 FVKESK. The CDR3 bases are TGTGCCAGCAGCCAAGCCTTGTACAATGAGCAGTTCTTC. As protein: CASSQALYNEQFF.

This clonotype was picked up many times. The chain recombines TRBV27 with TRBJ2-7; a possible D gene is TRBD1 (5 bases). The germline gives CDR1 MNHEY, CDR2 SMNVEV (reference sequence). V lost 2 bases and J lost 4, with 12 bases in between. This CDR3 spans 14 amino acids. The CDR3 coding sequence is TGTGCCAGCAGTTTAGGGGCAGGGCAATACGAGCAGTACTTC. Translation: CASSLGAGQYEQYF.

This clonotype has a handful of counts. The rearrangement links TRBV7-9 to TRBJ2-3; no definite D call. Per the germline V gene, CDR1 is SEHNR and CDR2 is FQNEAQ (reference sequence). This CDR3 contains 14 residues. Trimming shortened V by 4 bases and J by 5 bases, and 13 bases separated the two germline ends. The CDR3 nucleotides read TGTGCCAGCAGCTACGCTGCTGCTAAAGATACGCAGTATTTT. It translates to CASSYAAAKDTQYF.

This chain links TRBV12-3 or TRBV12-4 with TRBJ2-1; D assignment may be TRBD1 or TRBD2 (5 bases each). The CDR3 runs 14 residues. Trimming stripped 4 bases from V and 10 bases from J, with 17 bases between. CDR3 DNA: TGTGCCAGCAGTTCGCCGGGACCTTTTAACGAGCAGTTCTTC. This codes for CASSSPGPFNEQFF.

This clonotype was observed at least ten times. V and J are TRBV10-3 and TRBJ2-3, with 10 bases matching TRBD2. The CDR3 loop spans 16 amino acids. CDR1 is ENHRY and CDR2 is SYGVKD in the germline V gene. Unmatched junction bases numbered 7, after V lost 3 bases and J lost 4 bases. This CDR3 is CAISDGASGRSDTQYF. Here the CDR3 DNA reads TGTGCCATCAGTGACGGGGCTAGCGGGAGATCAGATACGCAGTATTTT.

This clonotype was observed at least ten times. The chain is built from TRBV6-1 and TRBJ1-1; D unclear. Looked up from germline, CDR1 is MNHNS and CDR2 is SASEGT. CDR3 length: 14 residues. V was pared by 4 bases and J by 1 base, with 10 bases between. The CDR3 spells CASSVFGQNTEAFF. The CDR3 DNA sequence: TGTGCCAGCAGTGTTTTCGGCCAGAACACTGAAGCTTTCTTT.

At least ten counts were recorded for this clonotype. CDR3 bases: TGTGCCAGCAGTTTATTAACAGGGGGAGACAATCAGCCCCAGCATTTT. Encoded protein: CASSLLTGGDNQPQHF. V gene TRBV28 combines with J gene TRBJ1-5; TRBD1 matches at 8 bases. V was pared by 1 base and J by 3 bases, with 5 bases of the junction left unmatched. The CDR3 runs 16 residues. Germline CDR1 reads MDHEN; CDR2 reads SYDVKM.

The sample holds many counts of this clonotype. This chain uses TRBV27 with TRBJ2-2; 9 bases line up with TRBD2. CDR3 length equals 16 residues. With V trimmed by 9 bases and J by 4 bases, 12 bases remained unmatched. The germline CDR1 and CDR2 sequences are MNHEY and SMNVEV (reference sequence). The CDR3 DNA reads TGTGCCAGGGGTTCGGGACTAGCTGCTCTCACCGGGGAGCTGTTTTTT. It encodes CARGSGLAALTGELFF.

Ten or more counts support this clonotype. This rearrangement joins TRBV12-3 or TRBV12-4 to TRBJ1-4, with a weak D call TRBD1 (6 bases). V was shortened by 8 bases and J by 7 bases, with 14 bases between the two germline ends. The length of the CDR3 is 13 residues. CDR3 sequence: CASRGGGGEKLFF. Written as DNA, the CDR3 is TGTGCCAGCCGTGGGGGCGGCGGTGAAAAACTGTTTTTT.

In its sample, this clonotype was seen many times. The chain joins TRBV10-3 to TRBJ1-1; D not resolved. CDR1 is ENHRY and CDR2 is SYGVKD in the germline V gene. V was pared by 6 bases and J by 0 bases, with 11 bases between. This CDR3 is built from 14 residues. The CDR3 here is CAIRNSGVNTEAFF. CDR3 nucleotide sequence: TGTGCCATCAGAAACAGCGGGGTGAACACTGAAGCTTTCTTT.

Ten or more counts support this clonotype. As DNA, the CDR3 is TGTGCCAGCAGTTTATATGGGACAGGGAGTACCACGTACTTC. The encoded protein is CASSLYGTGSTTYF. The rearrangement uses TRBV28 and TRBJ2-5; 9 nucleotides align to TRBD1. Per the germline V gene, CDR1 is MDHEN and CDR2 is SYDVKM. CDR3 length: 14 amino acids. V lost 1 base and J lost 13; bases outside the gene matches: 10.

In its sample, this clonotype was seen many times. The J gene is TRBJ2-3, the V gene TRBV12-3 or TRBV12-4; D is undetermined. The CDR3 consists of 15 residues. V was cut by 1 base and J by 2 bases, with 10 bases left in between. As DNA, the CDR3 is TGTGCCAGCAGTTTAGAGTTTGAACCCACAGATACGCAGTATTTT. Encoded protein: CASSLEFEPTDTQYF.

This clonotype was seen many times. This rearrangement joins TRBV20-1 to TRBJ2-1; D gene unclear. The CDR3 spans 19 residues. Germline lookup yields CDR1 DFQATT and CDR2 SNEGSKA (reference sequence). V was cut by 3 bases and J by 1 base, with 25 bases left in between. Written as DNA, the CDR3 is TGCAGTGCTAGTGATTTCGCTGGCGGAAGTCCTTTTTCCTACAATGAGCAGTTCTTC. Translation gives CSASDFAGGSPFSYNEQFF.

J is TRBJ2-5 and V is TRBV15; D not certain. The length of the CDR3 is 15 residues. Trimming removed 1 base at V and 2 bases at J, with 11 bases between. Germline values: CDR1 LNHNV, CDR2 YYDKDF (reference sequence). For the CDR3, the DNA is TGTGCCACCAGCAGAGTAGTCAGCGAACAAGAGACCCAGTACTTC. Amino acids: CATSRVVSEQETQYF.

This clonotype has only a few counts. The rearrangement uses TRBV2 and TRBJ1-5; 9 positions match TRBD1. The CDR3 is made up of 15 amino acids. Germline V gives CDR1 SNHLY, CDR2 FYNNEI. The junction had 2 bases not matched to a gene; V was cut back by 3 bases and J by 2 bases. The CDR3 protein is CASSDRTGGNQPQHF. The DNA of the CDR3 is TGTGCCAGCAGTGATAGGACAGGGGGCAATCAGCCCCAGCATTTT.

The chain joins TRBV10-1 to TRBJ1-4, with a possible D match to TRBD1 (6 bases). Trimming stripped 9 bases from V and 7 bases from J, with 12 bases between. This CDR3 spans 12 amino acids. The V gene's germline CDR1 is WNHNN and CDR2 SYGVQD (reference sequence). The DNA for the CDR3 is TGCGCCAGTCCAAGAGGGGGTGAAAAACTGTTTTTT. As protein: CASPRGGEKLFF.

The gene calls are TRBV2 and TRBJ2-5, with 7 bases fitting TRBD1. The germline gives CDR1 SNHLY, CDR2 FYNNEI. The V and J ends lost 5 bases and 11 bases, in that order; junction bases with no gene match: 20. The CDR3 contains 16 residues. CDR3 loop: CASSLEALPTGRRQYF. The DNA for the CDR3 is TGTGCCAGCAGTCTAGAAGCTTTACCGACAGGGCGTAGACAGTACTTC.

In its sample, this clonotype was seen many times. The CDR3 DNA follows: TGTGCCGGATCCCGGACCGGGTCGAACACTGAAGCTTTCTTT. It translates to CAGSRTGSNTEAFF. The chain is built from TRBV18 and TRBJ1-1, with unresolved D. CDR3 size: 14 residues. The germline gives CDR1 KGHSH, CDR2 LQKENI. V lost 11 bases, J lost 1 base, and 17 bases lay in between.